A single sample is the source of the 21 T cell receptor beta chains below, sequenced in a study of shared clonotypes between healthy human individuals. CD8 cells regarded as naive lacked CD45RO, were positively chosen for CCR7, and omitted terminally differentiated effector memory CD45RA+ cells. Data came from immunoSEQ multiplex PCR; TCRdb stores just in-frame clones and leaves some out. The sample lists more than 500,000 clones, approximately 95% occurring once. What was sequenced was naive CD8+ T cells sorted from blood. The receptors originated from a woman in her twenties or thirties in good health.

This chain connects TRBV4-1 to TRBJ1-5; D may be TRBD1 (5 bases). CDR1 MGHRA and CDR2 YSYEKL come from the germline V gene. This CDR3 is built from 15 residues. Trimming stripped 3 bases from V and 0 bases from J, with 9 bases between. The CDR3 DNA is TGCGCCAGCAGCCATGGGGGTTTTAGCAATCAGCCCCAGCATTTT. Its translation is CASSHGGFSNQPQHF.

The genes are TRBV19 and TRBJ1-1; TRBD1 is a possible D gene (5 bases). V was cut by 7 bases and J by 3 bases, with 15 bases left in between. This CDR3 is built from 14 residues. CDR1 and CDR2 (germline): LNHDA, SQIVND (reference sequence). The CDR3 loop reads CASKAGYWDTEAFF. As DNA, the CDR3 is TGTGCCAGTAAAGCAGGGTATTGGGACACTGAAGCTTTCTTT.

V gene TRBV7-9 combines with J gene TRBJ2-7, with 9 bases identical to TRBD1. This CDR3 has 15 amino acids. The germline CDR1 and CDR2 sequences are SEHNR and FQNEAQ (reference sequence). V trimming: 5 bases; J trimming: 1 base; junction bases outside the gene matches: 6. CDR3: CASSTGTGISYEQYF. CDR3 bases: TGTGCCAGCAGCACCGGGACAGGGATTTCCTACGAGCAGTACTTC. Supplemented by reference TRBV7-9 and TRBJ2-7, the full variable domain reads DTGVSQNPRHKITKRGQNVTFRCDPISEHNRLYWYRQTLGQGPEFLTYFQNEAQLEKSRLLSDRFSAERPKGSFSTLEIQRTEQGDSAMYLCASSTGTGISYEQYFGPGTRLTVT.

The chain combines TRBV5-6 with TRBJ2-7; 10 bases fit TRBD1. From germline, CDR1 is SGHDT and CDR2 YYEEEE. The CDR3 is made up of 13 amino acids. The V gene end was trimmed by 4 bases and the J gene end by 4 bases; junction bases not matched to a gene: 2. The CDR3: CASSGDRGYEQYF. Written as DNA, the CDR3 is TGTGCCAGCAGCGGGGACAGGGGTTACGAGCAGTACTTC.

This chain joins TRBV10-2 and TRBJ1-1; maybe TRBD1 (5 bases). The CDR3 consists of 14 residues. V lost 5 bases to trimming and J lost 5 bases, with 15 bases between them. The V gene's germline CDR1 is WSHSY and CDR2 SAAADI. The CDR3 DNA reads TGCGCCAGCAGTCCCTACAGGTTAGGGACTGAAGCTTTCTTT. Amino acids: CASSPYRLGTEAFF.

This rearrangement joins TRBV19 to TRBJ2-7, with 8 bases fitting TRBD1. The CDR3 is 14 residues long. Trimming took 5 bases from V and 2 from J; bases not matched to a gene: 5. Germline V gene sequence: CDR1 LNHDA, CDR2 SQIVND (reference sequence). In nucleotides, the CDR3 is TGTGCCAGTAGTGCAGGACAGGGACCCTACGAGCAGTACTTC. It is translated as CASSAGQGPYEQYF.

This chain links TRBV29-1 with TRBJ2-7; the D gene could be TRBD1 or TRBD2 (5 bases each). Germline assignment: CDR1 SQVTM and CDR2 ANQGSEA. V lost 6 bases to trimming and J lost 9 bases, with 15 bases between them. The CDR3 covers 11 residues. This chain's CDR3 is CSVRGELGQYF. DNA of the CDR3: TGCAGCGTGAGGGGAGAATTAGGGCAGTACTTC.

CDR3 amino acids: CASSQDGRGIEQYF. Written as DNA, the CDR3 is TGCGCCAGCAGCCAAGATGGAAGAGGGATCGAGCAGTACTTC. V and J are TRBV4-1 and TRBJ2-5; D might be TRBD2 (5 bases). TRBJ2-7 matches the DNA end more closely, so the J call is doubtful. This CDR3 has 14 residues. CDR1 and CDR2 from the germline V gene are MGHRA and YSYEKL.

This clone was found once. The chain links TRBV15 to TRBJ2-1, with 11 bases identical to TRBD1. This CDR3 has 17 residues. J was trimmed by 3 bases and V by 0 bases; bases with no gene match: 4. Germline CDR1 LNHNV, CDR2 YYDKDF (reference sequence). CDR3 in DNA: TGTGCCACCAGCAGAGATCGGGGGACAGGGGGCTACAATGAGCAGTTCTTC. This codes for CATSRDRGTGGYNEQFF. Variable domain in full (rest from reference TRBV15 and TRBJ2-1): DAMVIQNPRYQVTQFGKPVTLSCSQTLNHNVMYWYQQKSSQAPKLLFHYYDKDFNNEADTPDNFQSRRPNTSFCFLDIRSPGLGDTAMYLCATSRDRGTGGYNEQFFGPGTRLTVL.

The chain is built from TRBV10-2 and TRBJ1-1; possibly TRBD1 for D (5 bases). Germline V CDR1 and CDR2: WSHSY, SAAADI. The CDR3 extends over 15 amino acids. V was pared by 7 bases and J by 0 bases, with 15 bases between. CDR3 sequence: CASTVFQGLNTEAFF. For the CDR3, the DNA is TGCGCCAGCACGGTGTTTCAGGGCTTGAACACTGAAGCTTTCTTT.

The chain is built from TRBV7-9 and TRBJ2-3; 11 bases are shared with TRBD2. CDR3 size: 16 residues. The trim removed 3 bases at V and 2 bases at J, leaving 4 bases unmatched. Germline V gives CDR1 SEHNR, CDR2 FQNEAQ (reference sequence). The CDR3 DNA follows: TGTGCCAGCAGCTTCGGACTAGCGGGTAACACAGATACGCAGTATTTT. It yields the protein CASSFGLAGNTDTQYF.

The chain uses TRBV5-6 and TRBJ1-2; a weak D match, TRBD1 (5 bases). This CDR3 comprises 15 residues. CDR1 and CDR2 (germline): SGHDT, YYEEEE. V lost 4 bases to trimming and J lost 8 bases, with 21 bases between them. As DNA, the CDR3 is TGTGCCAGCAGCCCAAGTTACGGGGACCGAAGGGGCTACACCTTC. It translates to CASSPSYGDRRGYTF. Drawing the rest from reference TRBV5-6 and TRBJ1-2, the complete variable domain is DAGVTQSPTHLIKTRGQQVTLRCSPKSGHDTVSWYQQALGQGPQFIFQYYEEEERQRGNFPDRFSGHQFPNYSSELNVNALLLGDSALYLCASSPSYGDRRGYTFGSGTRLTVV.

Comment on this clone: Distinct nucleotide sequences in the sample also encode this CDR3. J is TRBJ2-7 and V is TRBV19; 11 bases fit TRBD1. Unmatched junction bases numbered 4, after V lost 5 bases and J lost 4 bases. Germline V gene lookup returns CDR1 LNHDA and CDR2 SQIVND (reference sequence). This CDR3 comprises 14 residues. Here the CDR3 reads CASSLGTGGYEQYF. Written as DNA, the CDR3 is TGTGCCAGTAGTCTTGGGACAGGGGGTTACGAGCAGTACTTC.

The genes are TRBV18 and TRBJ1-2; 10 positions match TRBD1. This CDR3 has 14 amino acids. Germline values: CDR1 KGHSH, CDR2 LQKENI. J gave up 6 bases and V 4 bases, and 5 bases lay outside the gene matches. This chain's CDR3 is CASSLTGGWDGYTF. The CDR3 region has the DNA TGTGCCAGCTCACTGACAGGGGGCTGGGATGGCTACACCTTC.

The chain joins TRBV29-1 to TRBJ2-1; D possibly matches TRBD1 or TRBD2 (5 bases each). The V gene lost 7 bases and the J gene lost 15 bases, with 28 bases spanning the gap. Germline V gives CDR1 SQVTM, CDR2 ANQGSEA. The CDR3 runs 14 residues. CDR3 protein: CSAELGERLEFRFF. CDR3 coding DNA: TGCAGCGCCGAACTGGGGGAGCGGTTGGAATTTCGGTTCTTC.

On this clone itself: This same CDR3 is encoded by further DNA sequences in the sample. V usage is TRBV27 and J usage is TRBJ1-2; 10 bases agree with TRBD1. Germline lookup yields CDR1 MNHEY and CDR2 SMNVEV (reference sequence). This CDR3 region has 13 residues. Unmatched junction bases numbered 4, after V lost 4 bases and J lost 8 bases. Written as DNA, the CDR3 is TGTGCCAGCAGTTATGGGACAGGGGACGGCTACACCTTC. Encoded protein: CASSYGTGDGYTF.

CDR3 DNA: TGCAGCGTGGATGGGACAGGGGACGGAGATACGCAGTATTTT. This gives the protein CSVDGTGDGDTQYF. The chain is built from TRBV29-1 and TRBJ2-3; 10 positions agree with TRBD1. From germline, CDR1 is SQVTM and CDR2 ANQGSEA. This CDR3 has 14 amino acids. Trimming took 6 bases from V and 5 from J; bases not matched to a gene: 8.

The chain recombines TRBV13 with TRBJ2-1, with D possibly matching TRBD2 (5 bases). The CDR3 totals 13 residues. Germline assignment: CDR1 PRHDT and CDR2 FYEKMQ (reference sequence). Trimming pared 7 bases from V and 3 bases from J, leaving 10 bases between. In DNA, the CDR3 is TGTGCCAGCACGCAGCGGAACTACAATGAGCAGTTCTTC. Encoded protein: CASTQRNYNEQFF.

This clone appeared once. The CDR3 DNA reads as TGTGCCAGCAGCTCCACGGAGACCCAGTACTTC. It encodes CASSSTETQYF. The V call is TRBV5-6, the J call TRBJ2-5; D is unclear. V lost 3 bases, J lost 5 bases, and 5 bases lay in between. The CDR3 runs 11 residues. CDR1 is SGHDT and CDR2 is YYEEEE in the germline V gene. Drawing the rest from reference TRBV5-6 and TRBJ2-5, the complete variable domain is DAGVTQSPTHLIKTRGQQVTLRCSPKSGHDTVSWYQQALGQGPQFIFQYYEEEERQRGNFPDRFSGHQFPNYSSELNVNALLLGDSALYLCASSSTETQYFGPGTRLLVL.

In the case of this clone: One end of the junction varies from germline; a read error may be responsible. Other DNA sequences in the same sample also yield this CDR3. The CDR3 nucleotides are TGTGCCAGCAGTCTATCCCAGGGGGCAAGCGAGCAGTACTTC. As protein: CASSLSQGASEQYF. The chain is built from TRBV27 and TRBJ2-7, with 8 bases that match TRBD1. The germline gives CDR1 MNHEY, CDR2 SMNVEV (reference sequence). There are 14 residues in the CDR3.

This rearrangement joins TRBV21-1 to TRBJ1-3; no check of the table's D call, TRBD1, against the DNA was made. TRBV21-1 is a pseudogene locus. This CDR3 is 15 amino acids long. CDR3 bases: TGTGCCAGCAGCAATCGGGACATCTGTAGGAACACCATATATTTT. This translates into CASSNRDICRNTIYF.